Here is one TCR beta chain with its context. The authors reverse transcribed about 0.5 to 1 ug RNA with random hexamers. Amplification of TCR beta CDR3 spanned 54 Vbeta and 13 Jbeta via immunoSEQ multiplex PCR. MiXCR was run by TCRdb on the immunoSEQ multiplex PCR reads, yielding one entry per CDR3 protein. The sample has 150,000 to 200,000 distinct CDR3 sequences, 85% to 95% seen once; the top ten hold more than 0.095%. This sample was taken from a study of CD8 T cells in Susac syndrome. In the study overall: Patients with Susac syndrome were therapy-naive, taking corticosteroids, with some also receiving intravenous immunoglobulin, or taking intravenous immunoglobulin alone at the time their blood was drawn.

Trimming took 2 bases from V and 0 from J, leaving 9 bases between them. The germline V gene has CDR1 SGDLS and CDR2 YYNGEE. CDR3 length equals 14 residues. Sequencing targeted TCR beta in blood CD8+ and CD4+ T cells. The sample comprised CD4+ T cells from PBMCs. This TCR was recovered from a human donor with Susac syndrome. This chain connects TRBV9 to TRBJ2-7; no definite D call. CDR3 residues: CASSVGTISYEQYF. The CDR3 nucleotides read TGTGCCAGCAGCGTGGGTACTATCTCCTACGAGCAGTACTTC.